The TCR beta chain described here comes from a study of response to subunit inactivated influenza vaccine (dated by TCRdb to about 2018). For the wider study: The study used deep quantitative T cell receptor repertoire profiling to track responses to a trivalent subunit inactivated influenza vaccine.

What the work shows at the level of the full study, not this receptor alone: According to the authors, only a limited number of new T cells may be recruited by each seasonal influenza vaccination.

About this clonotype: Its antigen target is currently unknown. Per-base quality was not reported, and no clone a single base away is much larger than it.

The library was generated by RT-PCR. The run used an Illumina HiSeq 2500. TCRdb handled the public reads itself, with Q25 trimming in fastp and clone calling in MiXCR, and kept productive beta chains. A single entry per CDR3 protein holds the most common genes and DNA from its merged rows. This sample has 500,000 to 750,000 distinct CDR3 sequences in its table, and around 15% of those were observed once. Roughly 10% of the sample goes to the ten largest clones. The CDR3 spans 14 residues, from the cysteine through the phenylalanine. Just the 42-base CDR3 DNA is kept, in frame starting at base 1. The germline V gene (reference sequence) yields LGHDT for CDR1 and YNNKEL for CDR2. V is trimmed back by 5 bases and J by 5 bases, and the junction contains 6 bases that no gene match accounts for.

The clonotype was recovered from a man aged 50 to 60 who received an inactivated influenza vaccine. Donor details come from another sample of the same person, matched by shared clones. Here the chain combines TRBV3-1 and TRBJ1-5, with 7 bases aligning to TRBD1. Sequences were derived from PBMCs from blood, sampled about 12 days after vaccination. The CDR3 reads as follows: CASSTTGPDQPQHF. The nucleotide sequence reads TGTGCCAGCAGCACGACAGGGCCGGATCAGCCCCAGCATTTT.